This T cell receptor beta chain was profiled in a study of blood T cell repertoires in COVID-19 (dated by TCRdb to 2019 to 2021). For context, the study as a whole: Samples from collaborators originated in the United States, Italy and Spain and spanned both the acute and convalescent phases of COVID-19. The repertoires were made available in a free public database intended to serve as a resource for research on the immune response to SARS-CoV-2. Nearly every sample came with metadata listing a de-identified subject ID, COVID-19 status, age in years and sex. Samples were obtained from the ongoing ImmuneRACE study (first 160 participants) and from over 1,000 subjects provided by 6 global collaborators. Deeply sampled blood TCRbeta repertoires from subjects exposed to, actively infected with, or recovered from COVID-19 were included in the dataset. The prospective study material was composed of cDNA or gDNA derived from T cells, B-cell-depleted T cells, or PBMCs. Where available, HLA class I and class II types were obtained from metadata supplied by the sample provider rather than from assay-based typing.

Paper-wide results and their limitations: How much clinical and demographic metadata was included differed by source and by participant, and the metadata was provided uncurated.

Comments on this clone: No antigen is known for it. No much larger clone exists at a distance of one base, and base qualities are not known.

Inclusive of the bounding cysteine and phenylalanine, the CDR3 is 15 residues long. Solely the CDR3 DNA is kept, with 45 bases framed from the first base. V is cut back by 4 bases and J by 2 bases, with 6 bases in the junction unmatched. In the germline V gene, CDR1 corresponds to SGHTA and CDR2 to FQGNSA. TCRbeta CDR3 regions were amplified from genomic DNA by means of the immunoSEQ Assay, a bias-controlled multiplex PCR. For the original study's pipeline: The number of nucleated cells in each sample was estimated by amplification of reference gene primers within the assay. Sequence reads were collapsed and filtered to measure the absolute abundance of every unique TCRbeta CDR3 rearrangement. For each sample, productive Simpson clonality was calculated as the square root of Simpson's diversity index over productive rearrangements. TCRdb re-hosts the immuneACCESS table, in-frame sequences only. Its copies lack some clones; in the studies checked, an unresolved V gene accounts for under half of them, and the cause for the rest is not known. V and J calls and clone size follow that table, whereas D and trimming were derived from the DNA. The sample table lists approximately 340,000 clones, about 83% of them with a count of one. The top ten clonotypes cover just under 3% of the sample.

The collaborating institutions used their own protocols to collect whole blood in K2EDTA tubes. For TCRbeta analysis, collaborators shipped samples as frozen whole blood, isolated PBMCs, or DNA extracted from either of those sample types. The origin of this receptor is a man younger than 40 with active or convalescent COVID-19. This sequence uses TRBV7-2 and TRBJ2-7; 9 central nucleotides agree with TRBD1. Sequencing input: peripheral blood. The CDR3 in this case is CASSSTGGPAYEQYF. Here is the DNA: TGTGCCAGCAGCTCAACAGGGGGCCCAGCCTACGAGCAGTACTTC.